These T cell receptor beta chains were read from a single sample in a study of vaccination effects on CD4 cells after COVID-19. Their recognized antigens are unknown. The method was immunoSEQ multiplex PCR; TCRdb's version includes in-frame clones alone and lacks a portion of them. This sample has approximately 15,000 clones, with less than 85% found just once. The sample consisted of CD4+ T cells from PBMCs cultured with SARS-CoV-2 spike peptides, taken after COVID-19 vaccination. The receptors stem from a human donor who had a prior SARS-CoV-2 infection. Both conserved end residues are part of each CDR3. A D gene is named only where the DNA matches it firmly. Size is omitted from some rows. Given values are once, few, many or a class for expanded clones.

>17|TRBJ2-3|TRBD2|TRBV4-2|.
CASSQVSAGGYTDTQYF
TGTGCCAGCAGCCAAGTTAGTGCGGGGGGCTACACAGATACGCAGTATTTT
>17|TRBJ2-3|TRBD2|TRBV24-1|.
CATSDPGTSGYTDTQYF
TGTGCCACCAGTGACCCTGGGACTAGCGGGTACACAGATACGCAGTATTTT
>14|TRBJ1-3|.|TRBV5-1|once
CASSLTFSGNTIYF
TGCGCCAGCAGCTTGACTTTCTCTGGAAACACCATATATTTT
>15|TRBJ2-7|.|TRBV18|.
CASSPVAGGTAQQYF
TGTGCCAGCTCACCAGTGGCAGGCGGGACAGCCCAGCAGTACTTC
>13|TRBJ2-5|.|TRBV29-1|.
CSAALGAGETQYF
TGCAGCGCCGCGCTGGGGGCCGGGGAGACCCAGTACTTC
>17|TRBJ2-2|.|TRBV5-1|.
CASSPGRGRANTGELFF
TGCGCCAGCAGCCCGGGACGTGGACGCGCGAACACCGGGGAGCTGTTTTTT
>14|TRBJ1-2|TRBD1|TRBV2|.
CASSNSGGYYGYTF
TGTGCCAGCAGCAACTCAGGGGGCTACTATGGCTACACCTTC
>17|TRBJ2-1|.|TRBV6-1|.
CASSEEYRGSSYNEQFF
TGTGCCAGCAGTGAAGAGTACCGAGGGAGCTCCTACAATGAGCAGTTCTTC
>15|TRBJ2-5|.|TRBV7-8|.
CASSLMGARTETQYF
TGTGCCAGCAGCTTAATGGGGGCTAGAACGGAGACCCAGTACTTC
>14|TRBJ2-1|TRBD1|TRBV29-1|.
CSVSDRGGYNEQFF
TGCAGCGTATCGGACAGGGGTGGCTACAATGAGCAGTTCTTC
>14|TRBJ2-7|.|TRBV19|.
CASSGRDTTYEQYF
TGTGCCAGTAGTGGACGGGACACAACCTACGAGCAGTACTTC
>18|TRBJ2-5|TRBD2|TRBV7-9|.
CASSSWRAGRTFQETQYF
TGTGCCAGCAGCTCTTGGAGAGCGGGGCGAACATTCCAAGAGACCCAGTACTTC
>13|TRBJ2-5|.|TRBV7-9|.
CASSLARVETQYF
TGTGCCAGCAGCTTAGCGAGGGTAGAGACCCAGTACTTC
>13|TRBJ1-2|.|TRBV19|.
CASMEGLHYGYTF
TGTGCCAGTATGGAGGGGTTGCACTATGGCTACACCTTC
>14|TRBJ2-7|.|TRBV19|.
CASSPTPDSYEQYF
TGTGCCAGTAGTCCGACCCCGGACAGCTACGAGCAGTACTTC
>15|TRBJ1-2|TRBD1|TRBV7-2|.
CASSLGSLQGNGYTF
TGTGCCAGCAGCTTAGGATCGTTACAGGGGAATGGCTACACCTTC
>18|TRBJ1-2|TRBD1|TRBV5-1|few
CASSHSGQGANTNYGYTF
TGCGCCAGCAGCCATTCCGGACAGGGGGCAAATACTAACTATGGCTACACCTTC
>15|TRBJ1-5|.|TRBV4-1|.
CASSQRGFGNQPQHF
TGCGCCAGCAGCCAGAGGGGATTTGGCAATCAGCCCCAGCATTTT
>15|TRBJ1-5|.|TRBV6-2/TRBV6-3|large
CASSLAGEVNQPQHF
TGTGCCAGCAGTCTCGCAGGGGAGGTCAATCAGCCCCAGCATTTT
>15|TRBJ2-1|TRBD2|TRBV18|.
CASSTGLAGGDEQFF
TGTGCCAGCTCCACGGGACTAGCGGGAGGGGATGAGCAGTTCTTC
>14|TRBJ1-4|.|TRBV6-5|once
CASSYHRENEKLFF
TGTGCCAGCAGTTACCACAGAGAAAATGAAAAACTGTTTTTT
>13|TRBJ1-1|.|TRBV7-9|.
CASSFGQWGAAFF
TGTGCCAGCAGCTTTGGACAGTGGGGCGCGGCTTTCTTT
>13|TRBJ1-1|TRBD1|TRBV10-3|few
CATHGTGVTEAFF
TGTGCCACCCATGGGACAGGAGTCACTGAAGCTTTCTTT
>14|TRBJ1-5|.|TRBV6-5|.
CASSPGTQNQPQHF
TGTGCCAGCAGTCCCGGGACACAAAATCAGCCCCAGCATTTT
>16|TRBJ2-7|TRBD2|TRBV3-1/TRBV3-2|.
CASSPSGTSGRGEQYF
TGTGCCAGCAGCCCTTCCGGGACTAGCGGGAGGGGCGAGCAGTACTTC
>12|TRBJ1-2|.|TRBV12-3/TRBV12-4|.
CASSYGNGGYTF
TGTGCCAGCAGTTACGGAAATGGGGGCTACACCTTC
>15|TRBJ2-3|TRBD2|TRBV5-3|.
CARSLQLADTDTQYF
TGTGCCAGAAGCTTGCAACTAGCGGACACAGATACGCAGTATTTT
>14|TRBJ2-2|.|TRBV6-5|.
CASSPGPNTGELFF
TGTGCCAGCAGTCCGGGACCGAACACCGGGGAGCTGTTTTTT
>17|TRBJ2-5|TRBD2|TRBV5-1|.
CASSLALAASGQETQYF
TGCGCCAGCAGCTTGGCTCTTGCGGCTAGCGGCCAAGAGACCCAGTACTTC
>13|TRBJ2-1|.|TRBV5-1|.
CASKASDYNEQFF
TGCGCCTCGAAGGCTAGCGATTACAATGAGCAGTTCTTC
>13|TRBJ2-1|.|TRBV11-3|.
CASSLGHGNEQFF
TGTGCCAGCAGCCTGGGACACGGGAATGAGCAGTTCTTC